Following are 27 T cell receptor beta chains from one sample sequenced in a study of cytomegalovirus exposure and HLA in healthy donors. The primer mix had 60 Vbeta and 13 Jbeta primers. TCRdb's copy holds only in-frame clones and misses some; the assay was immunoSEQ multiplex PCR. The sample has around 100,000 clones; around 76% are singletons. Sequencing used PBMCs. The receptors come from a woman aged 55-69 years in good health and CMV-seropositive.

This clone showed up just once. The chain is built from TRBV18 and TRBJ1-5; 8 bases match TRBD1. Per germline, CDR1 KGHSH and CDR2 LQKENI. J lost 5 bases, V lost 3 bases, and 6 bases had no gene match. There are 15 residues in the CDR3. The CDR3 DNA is TGTGCCAGCTCACCGAGGACAGGGATGGATCAGCCCCAGCATTTT. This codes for CASSPRTGMDQPQHF.

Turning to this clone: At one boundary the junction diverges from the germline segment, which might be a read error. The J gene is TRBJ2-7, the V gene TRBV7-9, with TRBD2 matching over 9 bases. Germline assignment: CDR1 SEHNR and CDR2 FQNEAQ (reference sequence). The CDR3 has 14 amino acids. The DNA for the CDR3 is TGTTCCAGCAGCTTAGGGCTAGCGGGACTCGAGCAGTACTTC. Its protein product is CSSSLGLAGLEQYF.

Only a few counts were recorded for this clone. For the CDR3, the DNA is TGTGCCAGCAGCCCTACCGGTTTTCCTGGAAACACCATATATTTT. Its protein product is CASSPTGFPGNTIYF. The chain is built from TRBV7-9 and TRBJ1-3, with D unclear. The CDR3 sequence is 15 residues long. Per the germline V gene, CDR1 is SEHNR and CDR2 is FQNEAQ (reference sequence). V lost 5 bases and J lost 2, with 13 bases in between.

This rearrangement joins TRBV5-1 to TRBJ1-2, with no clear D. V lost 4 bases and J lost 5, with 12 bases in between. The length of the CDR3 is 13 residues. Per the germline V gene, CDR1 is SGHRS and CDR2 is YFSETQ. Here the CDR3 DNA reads TGCGCCAGCAGCCCCGGAGACCGGTATGGCTACACCTTC. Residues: CASSPGDRYGYTF.

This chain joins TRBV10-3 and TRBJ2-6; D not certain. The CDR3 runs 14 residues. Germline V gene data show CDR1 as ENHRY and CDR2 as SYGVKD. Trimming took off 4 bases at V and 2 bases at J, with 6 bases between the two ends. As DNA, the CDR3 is TGTGCCATCAGTGGAGAAGCTGGGGCCAACGTCCTGACTTTC. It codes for CAISGEAGANVLTF.

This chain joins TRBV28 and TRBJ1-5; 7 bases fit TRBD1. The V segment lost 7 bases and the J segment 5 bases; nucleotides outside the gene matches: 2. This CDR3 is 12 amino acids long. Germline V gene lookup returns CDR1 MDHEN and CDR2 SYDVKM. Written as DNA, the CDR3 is TGTGCCAGCACACAGGGGTATCAGCCCCAGCATTTT. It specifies CASTQGYQPQHF. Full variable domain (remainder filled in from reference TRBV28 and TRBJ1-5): DVKVTQSSRYLVKRTGEKVFLECVQDMDHENMFWYRQDPGLGLRLIYFSYDVKMKEKGDIPEGYSVSREKKERFSLILESASTNQTSMYLCASTQGYQPQHFGDGTRLSIL.

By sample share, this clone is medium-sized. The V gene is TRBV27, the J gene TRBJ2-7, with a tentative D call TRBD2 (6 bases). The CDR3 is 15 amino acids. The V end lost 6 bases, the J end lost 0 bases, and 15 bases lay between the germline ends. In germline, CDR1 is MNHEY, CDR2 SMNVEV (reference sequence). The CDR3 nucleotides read TGTGCCAGCAGCTACCGTCGGGGGTCCTCCTACGAGCAGTACTTC. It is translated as CASSYRRGSSYEQYF.

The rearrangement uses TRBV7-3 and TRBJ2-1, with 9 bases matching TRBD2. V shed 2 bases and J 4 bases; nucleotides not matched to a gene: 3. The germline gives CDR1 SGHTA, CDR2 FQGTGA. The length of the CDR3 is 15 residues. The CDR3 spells CASSLSSGTYNEQFF. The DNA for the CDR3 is TGTGCCAGCAGCTTATCTAGCGGGACTTACAATGAGCAGTTCTTC.

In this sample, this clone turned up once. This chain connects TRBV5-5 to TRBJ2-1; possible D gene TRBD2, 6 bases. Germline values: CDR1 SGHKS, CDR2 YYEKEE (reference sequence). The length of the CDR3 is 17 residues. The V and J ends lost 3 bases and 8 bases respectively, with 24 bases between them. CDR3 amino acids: CASSSKNPWRALDEQFF. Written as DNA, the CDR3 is TGTGCCAGCAGCTCCAAGAACCCGTGGAGGGCCTTGGATGAGCAGTTCTTC.

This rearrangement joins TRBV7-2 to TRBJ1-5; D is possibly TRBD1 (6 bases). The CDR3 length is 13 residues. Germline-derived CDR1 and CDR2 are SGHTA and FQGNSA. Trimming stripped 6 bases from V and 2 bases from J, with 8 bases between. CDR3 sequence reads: CASSYRGNQPQHF. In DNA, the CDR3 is TGTGCCAGCAGTTACAGGGGCAATCAGCCCCAGCATTTT.

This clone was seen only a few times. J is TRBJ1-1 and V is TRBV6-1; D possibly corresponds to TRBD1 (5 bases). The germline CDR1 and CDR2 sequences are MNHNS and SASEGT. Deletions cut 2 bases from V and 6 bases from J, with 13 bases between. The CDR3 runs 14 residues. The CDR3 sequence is CASSESGMLAEAFF. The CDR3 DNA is TGTGCCAGCAGTGAATCAGGGATGTTAGCTGAAGCTTTCTTT.

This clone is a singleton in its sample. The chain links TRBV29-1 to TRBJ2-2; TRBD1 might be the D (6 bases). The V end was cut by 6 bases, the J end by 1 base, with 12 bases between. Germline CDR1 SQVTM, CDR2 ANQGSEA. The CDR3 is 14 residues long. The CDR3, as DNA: TGCAGCGTGACAGGAGCTATGAACACCGGGGAGCTGTTTTTT. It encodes CSVTGAMNTGELFF.

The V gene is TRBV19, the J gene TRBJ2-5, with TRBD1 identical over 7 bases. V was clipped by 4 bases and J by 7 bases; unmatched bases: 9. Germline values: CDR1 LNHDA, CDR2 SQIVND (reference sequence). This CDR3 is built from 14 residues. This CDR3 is CASSRTGASRTQYF. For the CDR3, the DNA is TGTGCCAGTAGTAGGACAGGAGCCTCTCGGACCCAGTACTTC.

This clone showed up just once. For the CDR3, the DNA is TGTGCCAGCAGCTTAGATCGGGGACGGGGGACTGAAGCTTTCTTT. Amino acid sequence: CASSLDRGRGTEAFF. The V call is TRBV11-2, the J call TRBJ1-1, with a possible D match to TRBD1 (5 bases). Trimming pared 0 bases from V and 5 bases from J, leaving 13 bases between. In germline, CDR1 is SGHAT, CDR2 FQNNGV. This CDR3 spans 15 amino acids. Variable domain in full (rest from reference TRBV11-2 and TRBJ1-1): EAGVAQSPRYKIIEKRQSVAFWCNPISGHATLYWYQQILGQGPKLLIQFQNNGVVDDSQLPKDRFSAERLKGVDSTLKIQPAKLEDSAVYLCASSLDRGRGTEAFFGQGTRLTVV.

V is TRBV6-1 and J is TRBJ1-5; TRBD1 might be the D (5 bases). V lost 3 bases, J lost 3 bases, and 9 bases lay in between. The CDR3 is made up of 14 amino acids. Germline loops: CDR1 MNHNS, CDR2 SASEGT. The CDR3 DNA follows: TGTGCCAGCAGTGACGGCGGGGCCAATCAGCCCCAGCATTTT. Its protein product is CASSDGGANQPQHF.

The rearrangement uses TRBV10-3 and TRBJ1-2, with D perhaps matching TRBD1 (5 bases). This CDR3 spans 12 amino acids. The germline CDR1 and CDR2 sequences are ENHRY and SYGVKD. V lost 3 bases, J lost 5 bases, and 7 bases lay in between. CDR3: CAISDTGYGYTF. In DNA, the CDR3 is TGTGCCATCAGTGATACAGGTTATGGCTACACCTTC.

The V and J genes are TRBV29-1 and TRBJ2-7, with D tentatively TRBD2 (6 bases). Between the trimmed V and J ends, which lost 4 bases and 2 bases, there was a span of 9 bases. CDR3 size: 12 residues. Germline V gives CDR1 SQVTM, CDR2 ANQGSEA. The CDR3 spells CSVVGGPYEQYF. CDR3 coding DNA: TGCAGCGTTGTCGGGGGTCCCTACGAGCAGTACTTC.

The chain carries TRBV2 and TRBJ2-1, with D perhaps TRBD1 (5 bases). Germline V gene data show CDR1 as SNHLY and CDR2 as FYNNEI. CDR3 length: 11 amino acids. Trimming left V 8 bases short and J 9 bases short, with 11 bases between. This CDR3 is CASRSRVEQFF. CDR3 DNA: TGTGCCAGCCGATCCAGGGTTGAGCAGTTCTTC.

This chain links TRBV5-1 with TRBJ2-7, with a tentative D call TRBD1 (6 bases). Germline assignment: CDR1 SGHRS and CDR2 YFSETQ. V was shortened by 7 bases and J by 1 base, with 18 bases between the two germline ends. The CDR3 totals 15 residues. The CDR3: CASRGQSLGSYEQYF. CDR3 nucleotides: TGCGCCAGCCGTGGACAGAGCCTTGGTTCCTACGAGCAGTACTTC.

The CDR3 region has the DNA TGTGCCAGCAGTCCAGGGACAGGTTTCGGCGAGCAGTACTTC. Translation gives CASSPGTGFGEQYF. The gene calls are TRBV27 and TRBJ2-7; TRBD1 matches 8 bases. Germline CDR1 reads MNHEY; CDR2 reads SMNVEV (reference sequence). CDR3 length equals 14 residues. The ends lost 5 bases at V and 6 bases at J; junction bases unmatched: 9.

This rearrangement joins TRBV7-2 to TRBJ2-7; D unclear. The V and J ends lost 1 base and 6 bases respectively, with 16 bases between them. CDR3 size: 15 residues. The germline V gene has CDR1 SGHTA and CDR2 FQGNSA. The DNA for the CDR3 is TGTGCCAGCAGCTTAGGACTGCTAGGCTTGGTCGAGCAGTACTTC. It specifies CASSLGLLGLVEQYF.

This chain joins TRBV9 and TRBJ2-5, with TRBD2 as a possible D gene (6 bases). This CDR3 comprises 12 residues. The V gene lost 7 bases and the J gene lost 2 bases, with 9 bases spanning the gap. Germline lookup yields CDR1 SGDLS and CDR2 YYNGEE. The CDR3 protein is CASGRNQETQYF. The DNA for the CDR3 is TGTGCCAGCGGGAGGAATCAAGAGACCCAGTACTTC. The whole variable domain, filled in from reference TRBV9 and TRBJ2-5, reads DSGVTQTPKHLITATGQRVTLRCSPRSGDLSVYWYQQSLDQGLQFLIQYYNGEERAKGNILERFSAQQFPDLHSELNLSSLELGDSALYFCASGRNQETQYFGPGTRLLVL.

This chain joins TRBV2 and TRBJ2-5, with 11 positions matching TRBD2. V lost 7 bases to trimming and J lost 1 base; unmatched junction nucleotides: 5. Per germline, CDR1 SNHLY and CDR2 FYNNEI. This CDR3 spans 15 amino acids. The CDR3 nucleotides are TGTGCCAGCACCCCGACTAGCGGGGTCCAAGAGACCCAGTACTTC. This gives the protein CASTPTSGVQETQYF.

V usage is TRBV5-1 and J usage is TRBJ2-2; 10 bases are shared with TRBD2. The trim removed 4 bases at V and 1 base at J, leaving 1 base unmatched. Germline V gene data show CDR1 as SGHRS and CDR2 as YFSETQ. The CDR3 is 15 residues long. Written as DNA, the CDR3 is TGCGCCAGCAGCAGGACTAGCGGGAACACCGGGGAGCTGTTTTTT. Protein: CASSRTSGNTGELFF.

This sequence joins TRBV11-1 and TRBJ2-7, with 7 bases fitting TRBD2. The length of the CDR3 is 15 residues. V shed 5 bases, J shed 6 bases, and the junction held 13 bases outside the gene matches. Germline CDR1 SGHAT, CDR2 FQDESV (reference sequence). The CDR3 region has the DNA TGTGCCAGCAGCGCGGATCCAGGTGGGGAGGGCGAGCAGTACTTC. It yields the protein CASSADPGGEGEQYF.

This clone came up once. CDR3 in amino acids: CASSGDNEQFF. CDR3 DNA sequence: TGTGCCAGCAGTGGAGACAATGAGCAGTTCTTC. The V call is TRBV2, the J call TRBJ2-1; D gene uncertain. Germline V CDR1 and CDR2: SNHLY, FYNNEI. V lost 4 bases to trimming and J lost 5 bases, with 3 bases between them. The CDR3 has 11 amino acids.

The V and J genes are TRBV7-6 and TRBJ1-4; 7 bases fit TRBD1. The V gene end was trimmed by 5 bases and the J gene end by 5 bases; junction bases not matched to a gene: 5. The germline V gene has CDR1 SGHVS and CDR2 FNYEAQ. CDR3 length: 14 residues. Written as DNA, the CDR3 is TGTGCCAGCAGCCCGGACAGGAAAAATGAAAAACTGTTTTTT. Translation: CASSPDRKNEKLFF.